This record looks at one TCR beta chain sequence and its context. Profiled with immunoSEQ multiplex PCR; TCRdb holds only in-frame clones, not every one. The data contain tens of thousands of clones, just over 85% of them singletons. This sample is part of a study of technical replicates of blood from a few donors. CDR1 is SQVTM, CDR2 ANQGSEA, per germline. Unmatched junction bases numbered 7, after V lost 6 bases and J lost 0 bases. The CDR3 consists of 14 residues. Sequenced sample: PBMCs. V gene TRBV29-1 combines with J gene TRBJ2-7, with TRBD1 matching over 8 bases. The sequence derives from a human donor in good health. Some clones in this sample may be carry-over from other donors' samples. CDR3 protein: CSVRTGTGSYEQYF. The CDR3 DNA reads as TGCAGCGTCCGAACCGGGACAGGCTCCTACGAGCAGTACTTC.